This T cell receptor (beta chain) appears in the sequencing data of a study of Ad26.COV2.S vaccination and SARS-CoV-2 variants. Study-level information: Doses of Ad26.COV2.S were injected into muscle once or twice, 56 days apart. Study-level findings and limits: Recipients given vaccine exceeded placebo recipients in spike-specific TCR breadth. There was reportedly substantial breadth in spike-specific CD8+ and CD4+ T cell responses after vaccination.

As regards this clone: Its antigen is as yet unknown.

Method: immunoSEQ multiplex PCR; TCRdb's copy keeps in-frame clones and lacks some. The data show around 350,000 clones, 80% to 90% seen once. The CDR3 runs to 14 residues. The treatment denotes: some 20 received Ad26.COV2.S at low or high dose, single or two shots; roughly 5 received placebo; per-sample allocation not given. The study sampled participants on day 63 after the first vaccine or placebo injection. Spike of the Wuhan-strain SARS-CoV-2 was expressed by an Ad26 vector, which formed the vaccine. The TCR sequence derives from a person aged 18-60 years who received the Ad26.COV2.S COVID-19 vaccine or a placebo. The V call is TRBV21-1, the J call TRBJ2-7; TRBD1, the table's D call, was not compared with the DNA. TRBV21-1 is a known pseudogene. The sequencing used peripheral blood, collected in a trial of Ad26.COV2.S vaccine versus placebo. The CDR3 nucleotides read TGTGCCAGCAGCAACAGGAATAGACCCTACGAGCAGTACTTC. Translated, it gives CASSNRNRPYEQYF.